This TCR beta chain was identified during a study of vaccination and CD4 T cells after COVID-19. Study-level results: Spike mono-reactive status applied to 304 of 307 vaccine-specific clones in convalescent patients.

As regards this clonotype: Antigen unknown.

CDR1 is SGDLS and CDR2 is YYNGEE in the germline V gene. The CDR3 has 15 amino acids. Trimming left V 0 bases short and J 4 bases short, with 12 bases between. Treatment described: roughly ten-day PBMC culture with coronavirus spike peptide pools or control peptides (ViraFEST assay). IL-2 (approximately 10 IU/ml) and peptide pools (around 10 ug/ml) were added to cultures of approximately 2.2 million PBMCs per well. An Oncomine TCR Beta short-read assay was used to sequence the DNA from cultured CD4+ T cells. TCRdb processed the PCR reads anew with MiXCR; each CDR3 protein has one entry. The sample includes about 17,000 distinct CDR3 sequences, under 45% of them seen just once.

The chain links TRBV9 to TRBJ2-3, with D perhaps TRBD1 (6 bases). The clonotype was recovered from a human donor who had recovered from COVID-19. The sequences come from CD4+ T cells from blood, cultured in vitro, collected after SARS-CoV-2 vaccination. CDR3: CASSVDLQGPDTQYF. CDR3 bases: TGTGCCAGCAGCGTAGACCTGCAGGGGCCAGATACGCAGTATTTT.